These 32 T cell receptor beta chains were all obtained from the same sample, sequenced in a study of breast tumors, draining lymph nodes, adjacent tissues (TCRdb year 2016). Lymph node samples came from the axillary draining lymph nodes of breast cancer patients. The library was generated by multiplex PCR. TCRdb records Illumina HiSeq 2000 as the sequencer. Through fastp at Q25 and MiXCR, TCRdb rebuilt clones from the public reads, retaining in-frame beta chains. Identical CDR3 protein sequences are pooled into one entry, listed with their most common genes and DNA. The sample has approximately 120,000 distinct CDR3 sequences on record, 21% of them singletons. About 2.2% of the sample belongs to the ten largest clones. Sequenced: axillary lymph node tissue. These receptors all come from a female donor with breast cancer. Some clones in this sample may be carry-over from other donors' samples.

With respect to this clonotype: Possible read error: a much larger clone is one base away. J is TRBJ2-7 and V is TRBV30, with 8 nucleotides matching TRBD2. The CDR3 contains 17 residues. Germline V gene data show CDR1 as GTSNPN and CDR2 as SVGIG (reference sequence). Trimming at V came to 2 bases and at J to 4 bases, leaving 16 bases not matched to a gene. The CDR3 DNA is TGTGCCTGGAGTCGGGCGGGAGGATTGGGCTCTGAGTACGAGCAGTACTTC. Amino acid sequence: CAWSRAGGLGSEYEQYF.

This clonotype was found a few times. This may stem from a read error, because a much larger clone lies one nucleotide away. The chain employs TRBV2 and TRBJ2-1; D call uncertain. V shed 6 bases and J shed 8 bases, with 8 bases lying between them. The CDR3 is 11 amino acids. CDR1 and CDR2 (germline): SNHLY, FYNNEI. In DNA, the CDR3 is TGTGCCAGCAGGTGGAGTGATGAGCAGTTCTTC. The encoded protein is CASRWSDEQFF.

This clonotype was picked up many times. This sequence joins TRBV20-1 and TRBJ1-2, with D maybe TRBD1 (5 bases). CDR3 length: 13 amino acids. The germline V gene encodes CDR1 DFQATT and CDR2 SNEGSKA (reference sequence). V lost 4 bases and J lost 3, with 12 bases in between. The CDR3 reads CSANRRTYYGYTF. CDR3 in DNA: TGCAGTGCTAACCGCAGGACATACTATGGCTACACCTTC.

This clonotype was observed at least ten times. CDR3 coding DNA: TGCGCCAGCAGCCAAGACCCCAGAGAAAACCCCTACAATGAGCAGTTCTTC. This codes for CASSQDPRENPYNEQFF. The genes are TRBV4-1 and TRBJ2-1, with D unclear. Looked up from germline, CDR1 is MGHRA and CDR2 is YSYEKL. The V gene lost 0 bases and the J gene lost 2 bases, with 14 bases spanning the gap. There are 17 residues in the CDR3.

The rearrangement joins TRBV28 to TRBJ2-3; D is perhaps TRBD2 (5 bases). With 1 base removed from V and 6 bases from J, the gap between germline ends came to 11 bases. The CDR3 totals 14 residues. The germline CDR1 and CDR2 sequences are MDHEN and SYDVKM. DNA of the CDR3: TGTGCCAGCAGTTTATATGGGGAGCTCGATACGCAGTATTTT. Translating gives CASSLYGELDTQYF.

Points on this clonotype: The junction and the germline gene differ at one end; a read error may be behind it. The chain recombines TRBV20-1 with TRBJ1-5; TRBD1 aligns across 8 bases. This CDR3 is 14 amino acids long. CDR1 and CDR2 (germline): DFQATT, SNEGSKA (reference sequence). CDR3 DNA: TGCAGTGCTCCCGACAGGGGAAGCAATCAGCCCCGGCATTTT. Its translation is CSAPDRGSNQPRHF.

This clonotype was found many times. The gene calls are TRBV6-1 and TRBJ2-7; 7 bases fit TRBD1. Germline V gene sequence: CDR1 MNHNS, CDR2 SASEGT. The CDR3 loop spans 13 amino acids. V shed 4 bases, J shed 1 base, and the junction held 1 base outside the gene matches. CDR3 in amino acids: CASSVGQSYEQYF. CDR3 DNA sequence: TGTGCCAGCAGTGTGGGACAGTCCTACGAGCAGTACTTC.

On this clonotype: A much more abundant neighbour one base away suggests this may be a read error. The rearrangement joins TRBV14 to TRBJ2-1; no reliable D call. The CDR3 consists of 12 residues. Germline values: CDR1 SGHDN, CDR2 FVKESK. The CDR3 is CASSHQHNEQSF. CDR3 bases: TGTGCCAGCAGCCACCAACACAATGAGCAGTCCTTC.

The CDR3 loop is CASSQGQGNGQNIQYF. The CDR3 DNA is TGCGCCAGCAGCCAAGGTCAAGGGAATGGACAAAACATTCAGTACTTC. V is TRBV4-1 and J is TRBJ2-4; D not resolved. V lost 1 base and J lost 5, with 15 bases in between. Germline V gene lookup returns CDR1 MGHRA and CDR2 YSYEKL. This CDR3 is 16 amino acids long.

This clonotype was seen many times. The chain links TRBV14 to TRBJ2-1, with TRBD1 identical over 10 bases. Germline lookup yields CDR1 SGHDN and CDR2 FVKESK. CDR3 length: 15 residues. The ends lost 2 bases at V and 6 bases at J; junction bases unmatched: 4. The CDR3: CASSQNRDRGNEQFF. The CDR3 nucleotides read TGTGCCAGCAGCCAAAACCGGGACAGGGGCAATGAGCAGTTCTTC.

At least ten counts were recorded for this clonotype. The V gene is TRBV7-3, the J gene TRBJ2-1, with 16 bases aligning to TRBD2. Per the germline V gene, CDR1 is SGHTA and CDR2 is FQGTGA. CDR3 length equals 15 residues. V lost 5 bases and J lost 10; bases outside the gene matches: 5. CDR3 DNA sequence: TGTGCCAGCAGCGTCGGGACTAGCGGGAGGGGAGAGCAGTTCTTC. Translating gives CASSVGTSGRGEQFF.

This clonotype was picked up many times. V gene TRBV24-1 combines with J gene TRBJ1-5; 8 nucleotides align to TRBD1. CDR1 KGHDR and CDR2 SFDVKD come from the germline V gene. This CDR3 comprises 16 residues. Trimming cost V 4 bases and J 4 bases; bases outside gene matches: 8. The CDR3 coding sequence is TGTGCCACCAGTGACCCACGACAGGGGAGGAATCAGCCCCAGCATTTT. Its protein is CATSDPRQGRNQPQHF.

This clonotype was seen many times. J is TRBJ2-6 and V is TRBV4-2; tentative D call: TRBD1 (6 bases). Germline V gives CDR1 LGHNA, CDR2 YNFKEQ. CDR3 length: 17 amino acids. Trimming pared 4 bases from V and 1 base from J, leaving 14 bases between. The CDR3 sequence is CASSLGASSSGANVLTF. CDR3 nucleotides: TGTGCCAGCAGCCTGGGGGCCAGTAGTTCTGGGGCCAACGTCCTGACTTTC.

The sample holds many counts of this clonotype. V and J are TRBV20-1 and TRBJ2-7; TRBD2 matches 7 bases. Germline-derived CDR1 and CDR2 are DFQATT and SNEGSKA (reference sequence). The CDR3 runs to 13 residues. The ends lost 3 bases at V and 5 bases at J; junction bases unmatched: 7. The CDR3 DNA is TGCAGTGCTAGGGGGGAGGGCACGAACGAGCAGTACTTC. It translates to CSARGEGTNEQYF.

This clonotype was seen ten or more times. The chain carries TRBV30 and TRBJ2-7; TRBD1 might be the D (6 bases). Germline CDR1 reads GTSNPN; CDR2 reads SVGIG (reference sequence). V lost 3 bases, J lost 7 bases, and 19 bases lay in between. CDR3 length: 14 residues. The CDR3: CAWRGDTPVGEQYF. In nucleotides, the CDR3 is TGTGCCTGGAGGGGGGACACCCCAGTTGGAGAGCAGTACTTC. The full variable domain, in which reference TRBV30 and TRBJ2-7 provide the parts outside the CDR3, is SQTIHQWPATLVQPVGSPLSLECTVEGTSNPNLYWYRQAAGRGLQLLFYSVGIGQISSEVPQNLSASRPQDRQFILSSKKLLLSDSGFYLCAWRGDTPVGEQYFGPGTRLTVT.

The chain links TRBV3-1 to TRBJ2-1; 9 nucleotides align to TRBD2. The V segment lost 4 bases and the J segment 8 bases; nucleotides outside the gene matches: 12. CDR3 length: 16 residues. Looked up from germline, CDR1 is LGHDT and CDR2 is YNNKEL (reference sequence). The CDR3 sequence is CASSRLAGVSGDEQFF. In DNA form, the CDR3 reads TGTGCCAGCAGCCGGTTAGCGGGAGTTAGTGGGGATGAGCAGTTCTTC.

This clonotype was picked up many times. The chain joins TRBV15 to TRBJ1-6, with D unclear. Between the trimmed V and J ends, which lost 0 bases and 5 bases, there was a span of 8 bases. Germline V gene lookup returns CDR1 LNHNV and CDR2 YYDKDF (reference sequence). The CDR3 is 15 amino acids. This CDR3 reads CATSREPEHNSPLHF. CDR3 nucleotide sequence: TGTGCCACCAGCAGAGAGCCAGAGCATAATTCACCCCTCCACTTT.

This clonotype was seen ten or more times. The rearrangement links TRBV18 to TRBJ2-7; 10 bases are a match to TRBD1. Trimming cost V 4 bases and J 1 base; bases outside gene matches: 4. This CDR3 has 15 amino acids. CDR1 is KGHSH and CDR2 is LQKENI in the germline V gene. The CDR3 is CASSRGQGESYEQYF. Written as DNA, the CDR3 is TGTGCCAGCTCACGAGGACAGGGGGAATCCTACGAGCAGTACTTC.

This clonotype was detected ten times or more. The chain employs TRBV19 and TRBJ1-2; 8 bases fit TRBD1. This CDR3 spans 12 amino acids. The V and J ends lost 6 bases and 8 bases, in that order; junction bases with no gene match: 5. Germline V CDR1 and CDR2: LNHDA, SQIVND (reference sequence). The CDR3 protein is CASSETGVGYTF. The CDR3 nucleotides are TGTGCCAGTAGCGAGACAGGGGTCGGCTACACCTTC.

This clonotype appeared many times. The chain joins TRBV7-6 to TRBJ2-2, with 10 bases identical to TRBD1. The CDR3 runs 14 residues. Germline trimming cut 5 bases from V and 4 bases from J; bases unmatched to any gene: 1. Germline CDR1 and CDR2: SGHVS and FNYEAQ. CDR3 in DNA: TGTGCCAGCAGCAGGGACAGGGGCACCGGGGAGCTGTTTTTT. It is translated as CASSRDRGTGELFF.

This clonotype was recorded at least ten times. J is TRBJ2-7 and V is TRBV28; no firm D call. V was cut by 7 bases and J by 2 bases, with 9 bases left in between. The germline CDR1 and CDR2 sequences are MDHEN and SYDVKM. This CDR3 has 12 residues. The CDR3 nucleotides read TGTGCCAGCACCAACAACCCCTACGAGCAGTACTTC. Translation: CASTNNPYEQYF.

This clonotype was found many times. This chain links TRBV10-3 with TRBJ2-1; 10 positions agree with TRBD2. The junction had 6 bases not matched to a gene; V was cut back by 3 bases and J by 4 bases. CDR1 and CDR2 (germline): ENHRY, SYGVKD. The CDR3 totals 16 residues. CDR3 coding DNA: TGTGCCATCAGTGACTGGACTAGCGGAAGATACAATGAGCAGTTCTTC. Amino acids: CAISDWTSGRYNEQFF.

This clonotype has just a few counts. One base away lies a much larger clone, so this may be a sequencing read error. Without the conserved terminal phenylalanine or tryptophan, this CDR3 likely stems from a read error. The chain recombines TRBV20-1 with TRBJ2-7, with D hard to call. The CDR3 contains 17 residues. Trimming left V 4 bases short and J 1 base short, with 23 bases between. In germline, CDR1 is DFQATT, CDR2 SNEGSKA (reference sequence). The CDR3 protein is CSATDNSRAAASYEQYL. CDR3 in DNA: TGCAGTGCTACCGACAACTCCCGGGCCGCCGCTTCCTACGAGCAGTACCTC.

There are many counts of this clonotype. The limits of the CDR3 on the DNA are not certain, so only TCRdb's listed CDR3 is given. The genes are TRBV20-1 and TRBJ2-1. The CDR3 comprises 14 residues, both ends counted. Germline V lookup: CDR1 DFQATT, CDR2 SNEGSKA (reference sequence). The CDR3 reads CSAHLVMGLGEQFF.

This clonotype was picked up many times. The V call is TRBV6-1, the J call TRBJ1-2; perhaps TRBD1 as D (5 bases). The V end lost 6 bases, the J end lost 1 base, and 15 bases lay between the germline ends. The CDR3 extends over 15 amino acids. CDR1 MNHNS and CDR2 SASEGT come from the germline V gene. As DNA, the CDR3 is TGTGCCAGCAGGTTTTCCCAGGGAGGTAACTATGGCTACACCTTC. This codes for CASRFSQGGNYGYTF.

This clonotype was seen many times. The chain uses TRBV3-1 and TRBJ2-5, with D perhaps TRBD2 (6 bases). The V end was cut by 7 bases, the J end by 6 bases, with 18 bases between. Germline CDR1 reads LGHDT; CDR2 reads YNNKEL (reference sequence). The CDR3 spans 14 residues. CDR3 DNA: TGTGCCAGCAATCAGGGAGGAATTAGGCAGACCCAGTACTTC. Amino acid sequence: CASNQGGIRQTQYF.

A word on this clonotype: This could be a read error, since a much larger clone is one nucleotide away. The rearrangement uses TRBV20-1 and TRBJ2-1; TRBD1 might be the D (6 bases). CDR3 length: 15 amino acids. The V gene lost 3 bases and the J gene lost 13 bases, with 25 bases spanning the gap. The germline CDR1 and CDR2 sequences are DFQATT and SNEGSKA (reference sequence). The CDR3 sequence: CSARGPPQPGVSQFF. DNA of the CDR3: TGCAGTGCTAGGGGCCCCCCCCAACCAGGGGTCTCTCAGTTCTTC.

This clonotype appeared many times. The genes are TRBV6-5 and TRBJ2-7, with a weak D call TRBD2 (5 bases). The CDR3 runs to 17 residues. Germline V gives CDR1 MNHEY, CDR2 SVGAGI. Trimming removed 6 bases at V and 2 bases at J, with 23 bases between. CDR3 region: CASSPTRNDYITYEQYF. Written as DNA, the CDR3 is TGTGCCAGCAGCCCCACCCGAAACGACTATATCACCTACGAGCAGTACTTC.

This clonotype was seen many times. The chain uses TRBV7-6 and TRBJ1-5; D may be TRBD1 (5 bases). Germline CDR1 reads SGHVS; CDR2 reads FNYEAQ. Trimming removed 4 bases from V and 2 bases from J, with 12 bases in between. This CDR3 spans 15 amino acids. CDR3 nucleotide sequence: TGTGCCAGCAGCTCTGGCAGGGAGGGCAATCAGCCCCAGCATTTT. Translated: CASSSGREGNQPQHF.

This clonotype was seen ten or more times. The rearrangement joins TRBV11-2 to TRBJ1-4; 9 bases match TRBD1. CDR1 is SGHAT and CDR2 is FQNNGV in the germline V gene. V shed 10 bases and J 4 bases; nucleotides not matched to a gene: 4. The CDR3 runs 13 residues. Here the CDR3 DNA reads TGTGCCACCGGGACAGGGCTTAATGAAAAACTGTTTTTT. This encodes CATGTGLNEKLFF.

In regard to this clonotype: This clone may be a read error of a much larger clone one base away. V usage is TRBV5-1 and J usage is TRBJ2-2, with 8 bases fitting TRBD2. Germline V gene lookup returns CDR1 SGHRS and CDR2 YFSETQ. The CDR3 contains 17 residues. V shed 2 bases, J shed 2 bases, and the junction held 8 bases outside the gene matches. DNA of the CDR3: TGCGCCAGCAGCTTTTTAGCGGGATCTGGTAACACCGGGGAGCTGTTTTTT. Amino acids: CASSFLAGSGNTGELFF.

This clonotype was picked up many times. The CDR3 nucleotides are TGTGCCAGCAGCTTAGCGTCCCAAGAGAGCTCCTACAATGAGCAGTTCTTC. Protein product: CASSLASQESSYNEQFF. The rearrangement joins TRBV7-9 to TRBJ2-1; no clear D. The CDR3 totals 17 residues. V was cut by 0 bases and J by 0 bases, with 12 bases left in between. The germline CDR1 and CDR2 sequences are SEHNR and FQNEAQ (reference sequence).